These 21 T cell receptor beta chains came from one sample sequenced in a study. Using its own MiXCR run on the RT-PCR reads, TCRdb lists one record per CDR3 protein. This table has about 680,000 distinct CDR3 sequences, 12% to 15% appearing once. Sequenced material: memory CD4+ T cells from blood. These receptors were collected from a female donor in good health, serving as a healthy control.

This clonotype has just a few counts. The chain combines TRBV7-2 with TRBJ2-2; TRBD2 matches at 11 bases. The J segment lost 9 bases and the V segment lost 3 bases, leaving 3 bases of the junction unmatched. This CDR3 is 14 amino acids long. CDR1 is SGHTA and CDR2 is FQGNSA in the germline V gene. CDR3 in amino acids: CASSFSGGARELFF. In nucleotides, the CDR3 is TGTGCCAGCAGCTTTAGCGGGGGGGCCCGGGAGCTGTTTTTT. Variable domain in full (rest from reference TRBV7-2 and TRBJ2-2): GAGVSQSPSNKVTEKGKDVELRCDPISGHTALYWYRQSLGQGLEFLIYFQGNSAPDKSGLPSDRFSAERTGGSVSTLTIQRTQQEDSAVYLCASSFSGGARELFFGEGSRLTVL.

This clonotype has only a few counts. The chain is built from TRBV7-2 and TRBJ2-7; 10 bases map to TRBD2. The trim removed 2 bases at V and 5 bases at J, leaving 9 bases unmatched. From germline, CDR1 is SGHTA and CDR2 FQGNSA. The length of the CDR3 is 16 residues. The CDR3 DNA reads as TGTGCCAGCAGCTTAAGTCCTAGCGGGAGTCTAAACGAGCAGTACTTC. Its translation: CASSLSPSGSLNEQYF.

This clonotype has at least ten counts. The rearrangement joins TRBV20-1 to TRBJ1-2; D is undetermined. With 1 base removed from V and 4 bases from J, the gap between germline ends came to 7 bases. The CDR3 is made up of 12 amino acids. Germline assignment: CDR1 DFQATT and CDR2 SNEGSKA (reference sequence). In DNA form, the CDR3 reads TGCAGTGCTAGAGGGGTAGGCTATGGCTACACCTTC. Translated, it gives CSARGVGYGYTF.

This clonotype came up many times. The V gene is TRBV20-1, the J gene TRBJ2-3; 11 bases map to TRBD2. Germline V gene sequence: CDR1 DFQATT, CDR2 SNEGSKA (reference sequence). The CDR3 covers 14 residues. V lost 4 bases and J lost 5; bases outside the gene matches: 5. The DNA for the CDR3 is TGCAGTGCTACCCTTACTAGCGGGGGAGATACGCAGTATTTT. It is translated as CSATLTSGGDTQYF.

This clonotype was counted between two and nine times. DNA for the CDR3: TGCAGTGCTTCCCCGGGACTTCGTGCCCTCTACGAGCAGTACTTC. The encoded protein is CSASPGLRALYEQYF. The gene calls are TRBV20-1 and TRBJ2-7, with D maybe TRBD2 (6 bases). Per germline, CDR1 DFQATT and CDR2 SNEGSKA (reference sequence). The CDR3 runs 15 residues. Trimming cost V 5 bases and J 3 bases, with 20 bases left between them.

In this sample, this clonotype turned up a few times. The chain joins TRBV18 to TRBJ1-1; no clear D gene. Germline V gene data show CDR1 as KGHSH and CDR2 as LQKENI. The CDR3 length is 15 residues. Trimming removed 0 bases from V and 5 bases from J, with 13 bases in between. CDR3 sequence reads: CASSPPGGQRTEAFF. For the CDR3, the DNA is TGTGCCAGCTCACCACCTGGAGGGCAAAGGACTGAAGCTTTCTTT.

This clonotype was counted only a few times. This chain uses TRBV20-1 with TRBJ1-2; D remains unclear. CDR3 length: 10 amino acids. Per germline, CDR1 DFQATT and CDR2 SNEGSKA (reference sequence). V was shortened by 3 bases and J by 8 bases, with 7 bases between the two germline ends. The CDR3 reads CSASLGGYTF. CDR3 in DNA: TGCAGTGCTAGCCTCGGGGGCTACACCTTC.

The chain couples TRBV7-9 to TRBJ2-3, with 13 nucleotides matching TRBD2. The V gene end was trimmed by 1 base and the J gene end by 1 base; junction bases not matched to a gene: 14. The CDR3 is 21 amino acids. Germline-derived CDR1 and CDR2 are SEHNR and FQNEAQ (reference sequence). In DNA, the CDR3 is TGTGCCAGCAGCTTAGGTGGCGGACTAGCGGGAGCTGAAACTCGCACAGATACGCAGTATTTT. It yields the protein CASSLGGGLAGAETRTDTQYF.

V usage is TRBV4-2 and J usage is TRBJ2-1; TRBD2 might be the D (5 bases). This CDR3 contains 13 residues. Germline V gene sequence: CDR1 LGHNA, CDR2 YNFKEQ. Trimming took 1 base from V and 5 from J, leaving 6 bases between them. CDR3 in amino acids: CASSQGTDNEQFF. CDR3 bases: TGTGCCAGCAGCCAAGGGACTGACAATGAGCAGTTCTTC.

This clonotype was observed many times. CDR3 bases: TGCAGTGCTTTTCGTCCCCGGGACAGGGGGCACGAGCAGTACTTC. This codes for CSAFRPRDRGHEQYF. The V call is TRBV20-1, the J call TRBJ2-7; 12 positions match TRBD1. The CDR3 extends over 15 amino acids. The germline CDR1 and CDR2 sequences are DFQATT and SNEGSKA (reference sequence). Trimming took 5 bases from V and 5 from J; bases not matched to a gene: 10.

The chain has TRBV7-3 and TRBJ2-1, with a weak D call TRBD2 (5 bases). From germline, CDR1 is SGHTA and CDR2 FQGTGA. The germline V and J ends were trimmed by 5 bases and 4 bases, with 12 bases remaining between them. The CDR3 length is 14 residues. CDR3: CASSKNRGYNEQFF. The CDR3 DNA sequence: TGTGCCAGCAGCAAAAACAGAGGGTACAATGAGCAGTTCTTC.

This clonotype was picked up many times. The chain carries TRBV5-1 and TRBJ2-1, with TRBD2 matching over 10 bases. Germline CDR1 SGHRS, CDR2 YFSETQ. CDR3 length: 16 amino acids. Trimming at V came to 0 bases and at J to 4 bases, leaving 4 bases not matched to a gene. CDR3: CASSLGLAGLYNEQFF. The CDR3 region has the DNA TGCGCCAGCAGCTTGGGACTAGCGGGTCTATACAATGAGCAGTTCTTC.

The chain couples TRBV27 to TRBJ1-2; 11 nucleotides align to TRBD1. CDR3 length: 15 amino acids. CDR1 is MNHEY and CDR2 is SMNVEV in the germline V gene (reference sequence). Trimming at V came to 2 bases and at J to 4 bases, leaving 3 bases not matched to a gene. The CDR3 DNA sequence: TGTGCCAGCAGTTTACACGGACAGGGGGCCTATGGCTACACCTTC. Encoded protein: CASSLHGQGAYGYTF.

This clonotype was detected ten times or more. The gene calls are TRBV20-1 and TRBJ1-2; D gene unclear. Trimming cost V 2 bases and J 6 bases, with 13 bases left between them. This CDR3 spans 13 amino acids. Germline loops: CDR1 DFQATT, CDR2 SNEGSKA (reference sequence). The CDR3 DNA follows: TGCAGTGCTAGAAGTAGTTCTTGGGATGGCTACACCTTC. Residues: CSARSSSWDGYTF.

This clonotype was recorded many times. This rearrangement joins TRBV10-3 to TRBJ1-1; TRBD1 might be the D (5 bases). V was clipped by 2 bases and J by 6 bases, with 13 bases between them. This CDR3 has 14 amino acids. Per germline, CDR1 ENHRY and CDR2 SYGVKD. The CDR3 here is CAISEGWDAAEAFF. The DNA of the CDR3 is TGTGCCATCAGTGAGGGCTGGGACGCCGCTGAAGCTTTCTTT.

This clonotype was recorded at least ten times. The chain's CDR3 is CATSVMTGKLGNEQFF. In DNA form, the CDR3 reads TGTGCCACCAGCGTGATGACAGGGAAGTTGGGCAATGAGCAGTTCTTC. This rearrangement joins TRBV15 to TRBJ2-1; TRBD1 matches at 7 bases. Per germline, CDR1 LNHNV and CDR2 YYDKDF (reference sequence). The CDR3 has 16 residues. V shed 5 bases, J shed 6 bases, and the junction held 13 bases outside the gene matches.

This clonotype was seen only once. The chain links TRBV9 to TRBJ1-3; D not certain. The CDR3 extends over 16 amino acids. Germline V CDR1 and CDR2: SGDLS, YYNGEE. V lost 3 bases to trimming and J lost 0 bases, with 13 bases between them. The CDR3 DNA reads as TGTGCCAGCAGCGCCAGTTTGGAGGGCTCTGGAAACACCATATATTTT. Its translation: CASSASLEGSGNTIYF. The complete variable domain, with remaining parts taken from reference TRBV9 and TRBJ1-3, reads DSGVTQTPKHLITATGQRVTLRCSPRSGDLSVYWYQQSLDQGLQFLIQYYNGEERAKGNILERFSAQQFPDLHSELNLSSLELGDSALYFCASSASLEGSGNTIYFGEGSWLTVV.

The chain links TRBV5-1 to TRBJ2-1; D is unresolved. This CDR3 is built from 14 residues. Deletions cut 2 bases from V and 9 bases from J, with 15 bases between. Looked up from germline, CDR1 is SGHRS and CDR2 is YFSETQ. The CDR3 DNA reads as TGCGCCAGCAGCTTTAGCTCGGTAAATCCTGAGCAGTTCTTC. Amino acid sequence: CASSFSSVNPEQFF.

The V call is TRBV11-2, the J call TRBJ2-3, with D perhaps given as TRBD1 or TRBD2 (5 bases each). CDR1 and CDR2 (germline): SGHAT, FQNNGV. The CDR3 extends over 16 amino acids. V lost 4 bases and J 2 bases, leaving 16 bases between the germline ends. The CDR3 protein is CASSSHRDGLTDTQYF. CDR3 bases: TGTGCCAGCAGCTCCCACCGGGACGGCCTCACAGATACGCAGTATTTT.

This clonotype was seen a few times. This rearrangement joins TRBV7-8 to TRBJ2-1; 12 bases are shared with TRBD2. There are 20 residues in the CDR3. V lost 1 base, J lost 0 bases, and 10 bases stayed unmatched. CDR1 and CDR2 (germline): SGHVS, FQNEAQ. The CDR3 DNA reads as TGTGCCAGCAGCTTAGTGCGGCTAGCGGGGGGGCCTCGCTCCTACAATGAGCAGTTCTTC. It specifies CASSLVRLAGGPRSYNEQFF.

This clonotype came up a few times. This sequence joins TRBV28 and TRBJ1-5; weak D call: TRBD1 (6 bases). Per germline, CDR1 MDHEN and CDR2 SYDVKM. V shed 10 bases and J shed 6 bases, with 16 bases lying between them. The CDR3 totals 13 residues. CDR3 sequence (DNA): TGTGCCACCCTTATACAGGGAGGTCAGCCCCAGCATTTT. Translation: CATLIQGGQPQHF.